The source of this T cell receptor beta chain is a study of post-analysis software for immune sequencing data. Overall study results and limits: TRBV segments more frequent in patients than in controls numbered about five and included TRBV5-6, TRBV5-1 and TRBV20-1.

This clonotype occurred a few times. Antigen: not known. V lost 5 bases to trimming and J lost 3 bases, with 14 bases between them. This CDR3 is 15 amino acids long. TCR beta cDNA libraries included unique molecular identifiers. Each CDR3 protein gets one entry after TCRdb re-called the PCR reads with MiXCR. The sample gives roughly 600,000 distinct CDR3 sequences, about 40% of which show up once; around 1.7% is in the top ten. This clonotype was obtained from a girl between 10 and 17 years old with multiple sclerosis. The chain employs TRBV12-3 or TRBV12-4 and TRBJ2-1; maybe TRBD2 (6 bases). The sequenced sample consisted of blood. In DNA form, the CDR3 reads TGTGCCAGCAGTCCCTCCCCGACTAGCTACAATGAGCAGTTCTTC. It is translated as CASSPSPTSYNEQFF.